The 11 T cell receptor beta chains presented below share a single source sample, sequenced in a study of Ad26.COV2.S vaccination and SARS-CoV-2 variants. The treatment is: some 20 received Ad26.COV2.S at low or high dose, single or two shots; about 5 received placebo; per-sample allocation not given. Sampling was performed 63 days after the first vaccine or placebo injection. Data came from immunoSEQ multiplex PCR; TCRdb stores just in-frame clones and leaves some out. The data hold about 680,000 clones, with 89% observed a single time. Sequences were derived from peripheral blood, sampled in a trial of Ad26.COV2.S vaccine versus placebo. The receptor source for this set is a person between 18 and 60 years old who received the Ad26.COV2.S COVID-19 vaccine or a placebo.

This chain joins TRBV29-1 and TRBJ2-5, with TRBD2 matching over 9 bases. Germline trimming cut 5 bases from V and 1 base from J; bases unmatched to any gene: 8. This CDR3 is 15 amino acids long. Germline CDR1 is SQVTM and CDR2 is ANQGSEA. The CDR3 protein is CSVLWLAGSQETQYF. DNA for the CDR3: TGCAGCGTTCTGTGGCTAGCGGGGTCCCAAGAGACCCAGTACTTC.

V usage is TRBV3-1 (or the pseudogene TRBV3-2) and J usage is TRBJ2-7; the D gene is possibly TRBD1 (6 bases). Per the germline V gene, CDR1 is LGHDT and CDR2 is YNNKEL (reference sequence). This CDR3 is built from 15 residues. The ends were cut back, 3 bases at V and 5 bases at J, with 17 bases in the middle. CDR3 protein: CASSQYYRDFNEQYF. As DNA, the CDR3 is TGTGCCAGCAGCCAGTATTACAGGGATTTCAACGAGCAGTACTTC.

The V and J genes are TRBV18 and TRBJ2-2; 7 bases are shared with TRBD2. CDR3 size: 18 residues. Germline CDR1 reads KGHSH; CDR2 reads LQKENI. V trimming: 4 bases; J trimming: 3 bases; junction bases outside the gene matches: 14. CDR3 amino acids: CASSLFPTSATYTGELFF. CDR3 nucleotides: TGTGCCAGCTCACTTTTCCCTACTAGCGCAACATACACCGGGGAGCTGTTTTTT.

This sequence joins TRBV29-1 and TRBJ1-3, with 7 bases that match TRBD1. The CDR3 sequence is 13 residues long. Germline trimming cut 6 bases from V and 2 bases from J; bases unmatched to any gene: 4. Germline CDR1 SQVTM, CDR2 ANQGSEA. The CDR3 nucleotides read TGCAGCGTGATACAGGGGCCTGGAAACACCATATATTTT. It translates to CSVIQGPGNTIYF.

The chain couples TRBV7-2 to TRBJ2-5; possibly TRBD2 for D (6 bases). The germline V gene has CDR1 SGHTA and CDR2 FQGNSA. This CDR3 has 14 residues. The V end was cut by 5 bases, the J end by 3 bases, with 13 bases between. CDR3 residues: CASSADWGEETQYF. CDR3 sequence (DNA): TGTGCCAGCAGCGCCGACTGGGGGGAAGAGACCCAGTACTTC.

V usage is TRBV6-5 and J usage is TRBJ2-2; a weak D match, TRBD2 (5 bases). Germline CDR1 is MNHEY and CDR2 is SVGAGI. V dropped 6 bases and J dropped 6 bases, with 11 bases sitting between them. The CDR3 has 13 amino acids. CDR3 in amino acids: CASRLSGSGELFF. The CDR3 DNA reads TGTGCCAGCAGACTAAGCGGATCCGGGGAGCTGTTTTTT.

Comment on this clone: Other DNA sequences within the sample encode an identical CDR3. The chain employs TRBV30 and TRBJ2-1; D tentatively reads TRBD1 or TRBD2 (5 bases each). The CDR3 is made up of 14 amino acids. CDR1 is GTSNPN, CDR2 SVGIG, per germline (reference sequence). With 0 bases removed from V and 1 base from J, the gap between germline ends came to 7 bases. In DNA, the CDR3 is TGTGCCTGGAGTGTTGGGGGTTCCTACAATGAGCAGTTCTTC. Translation: CAWSVGGSYNEQFF.

This chain joins TRBV20-1 and TRBJ2-1; the D call may be TRBD1 or TRBD2 (5 bases each). Germline V gene sequence: CDR1 DFQATT, CDR2 SNEGSKA (reference sequence). This CDR3 is 11 amino acids long. The V end was cut by 5 bases, the J end by 7 bases, with 9 bases between. The CDR3 sequence is CSAGTLNEQFF. The CDR3 coding sequence is TGCAGTGCTGGGACCCTAAATGAGCAGTTCTTC.

The chain is built from TRBV4-2 and TRBJ2-2, with D unclear. Trimming removed 9 bases from V and 0 bases from J, with 14 bases in between. This CDR3 has 15 residues. CDR1 and CDR2 from the germline V gene are LGHNA and YNFKEQ. The chain's CDR3 is CASKSVAPNTGELFF. The CDR3 coding sequence is TGTGCCAGTAAGTCCGTGGCTCCGAACACCGGGGAGCTGTTTTTT.

The chain uses TRBV10-3 and TRBJ1-2; TRBD1 matches 9 bases. Per germline, CDR1 ENHRY and CDR2 SYGVKD. The length of the CDR3 is 15 residues. V gave up 3 bases and J gave up 2 bases; unmatched junction bases: 4. The CDR3 loop is CAISDPGQGNYGYTF. CDR3 coding DNA: TGTGCCATCAGTGACCCGGGACAGGGAAACTATGGCTACACCTTC.

V gene TRBV5-1 combines with J gene TRBJ1-2; 8 bases map to TRBD1. The junction had 4 bases not matched to a gene; V was cut back by 0 bases and J by 6 bases. The CDR3 loop spans 14 amino acids. The germline gives CDR1 SGHRS, CDR2 YFSETQ. CDR3 protein: CASSLGDRGDGYTF. CDR3 bases: TGCGCCAGCAGCTTGGGCGACAGGGGTGATGGCTACACCTTC.